Reported below is one T cell receptor beta chain. Its antigen is not known. Only CD45RO-negative cells positively selected for CCR7 counted as naive CD8 cells, so terminally differentiated effector memory CD45RA+ cells were excluded. The repertoire was sequenced with immunoSEQ multiplex PCR; TCRdb's copy has only in-frame clones and lacks some. The sample has over 2 million clones, about 95% seen once; the top ten hold about 1.1%. This sample stems from a study of shared clonotypes between healthy human individuals. The CDR3 is made up of 12 amino acids. Germline V gene lookup returns CDR1 SGDLS and CDR2 YYNGEE. V was pared by 3 bases and J by 11 bases, with 9 bases between. Whole-study results and caveats: Represented genetic and exposure-history diversity was restricted by having few donors. Estimated richness values were generally larger in naive subsets than in memory subsets. Depth was large, yet rarefaction showed that sorted-subset sequencing was incomplete.

Sequenced input: naive CD8+ T cells sorted from blood. The chain carries TRBV9 and TRBJ1-6; possible D gene TRBD1, 5 bases. The TCR was taken from a young man in good health. CDR3 in amino acids: CASSGQGAPLHF. The CDR3 DNA reads as TGTGCCAGCAGCGGGCAGGGTGCACCCCTCCACTTT.